These T cell receptor beta chains were read from a single sample in a study of shared clonotypes between healthy human individuals. Using immunoSEQ multiplex PCR, the repertoire was profiled, and TCRdb retains in-frame clones only, with some absent. In the table there are roughly 1 million clones, around 76% of which are singletons. Sequenced sample: memory CD4+ T cells sorted from blood. The receptors come from a man aged 18 to 35 in good health. Each CDR3 is given with its conserved first and last residue. The order of the fields is V gene, CDR3 length, J gene, D gene, clone size, CDR3 DNA, CDR3 protein. A D gene is named only where the DNA matches it firmly. A clone size is listed for some rows: how often the clone was seen (once, few, many), or a class if it is expanded.

V gene: TRBV10-3; CDR3 length: 13; J gene: TRBJ2-7; D gene: NA; clone size: NA; CDR3 DNA: TGTGCCATCAGTCTTGGAAGGAACGACGAGCAGTACTTT; CDR3 protein: CAISLGRNDEQYF
V gene: TRBV5-1; CDR3 length: 11; J gene: TRBJ1-3; D gene: NA; clone size: NA; CDR3 DNA: TGCGCCAGCAGGGACGAAAACACCATATATTTT; CDR3 protein: CASRDENTIYF
V gene: TRBV7-2; CDR3 length: 17; J gene: TRBJ2-2; D gene: NA; clone size: NA; CDR3 DNA: TGTGCCAGCAGCCCTCGACAGGGAGGTGGAAAAGCCGGGGAGCTGTTTTTT; CDR3 protein: CASSPRQGGGKAGELFF
V gene: TRBV7-6; CDR3 length: 11; J gene: TRBJ2-7; D gene: NA; clone size: NA; CDR3 DNA: TGTGCCAGCAGCCCCGGGGTCGAGCAGTACTTC; CDR3 protein: CASSPGVEQYF
V gene: TRBV5-4; CDR3 length: 15; J gene: TRBJ2-7; D gene: TRBD2; clone size: NA; CDR3 DNA: TGTGCCAGCAGCGCGGGACTAGCGGGAGTAGAGGAGCAGTACTTC; CDR3 protein: CASSAGLAGVEEQYF
V gene: TRBV6-5; CDR3 length: 12; J gene: TRBJ1-2; D gene: NA; clone size: NA; CDR3 DNA: TGTGCCAGCACCCAAGGGGTAGGAGGCTACACCTTC; CDR3 protein: CASTQGVGGYTF
V gene: TRBV11-2; CDR3 length: 13; J gene: TRBJ1-1; D gene: NA; clone size: few; CDR3 DNA: TGTGCCAGCAGCTTTGGCGGAAACACTGAAGCTTTCTTT; CDR3 protein: CASSFGGNTEAFF
V gene: TRBV5-6; CDR3 length: 14; J gene: TRBJ1-1; D gene: NA; clone size: few; CDR3 DNA: TGTGCCAGCAGCTTGGGGTGGGGAGACACTGAAGCTTTCTTT; CDR3 protein: CASSLGWGDTEAFF
V gene: TRBV4-1; CDR3 length: 15; J gene: TRBJ2-7; D gene: TRBD2; clone size: NA; CDR3 DNA: TGCGCCAGCAGCCCAGGGACTAGCGGGAGTCGGGAGCAGTACTTC; CDR3 protein: CASSPGTSGSREQYF
V gene: TRBV7-9; CDR3 length: 14; J gene: TRBJ2-7; D gene: NA; clone size: NA; CDR3 DNA: TGTGCCAGCAGCTCGCATGCAGCCTCCTACGAGCAGTACTTC; CDR3 protein: CASSSHAASYEQYF
V gene: TRBV5-6; CDR3 length: 16; J gene: TRBJ1-3; D gene: NA; clone size: NA; CDR3 DNA: TGTGCCAGCAGCTTGGCGGCAATTATCTCTGGAAACACCATATATTTT; CDR3 protein: CASSLAAIISGNTIYF
V gene: TRBV4-1; CDR3 length: 15; J gene: TRBJ2-2; D gene: NA; clone size: once; CDR3 DNA: TGCGCCAGCAGCCAAGTTAGCGGTAACACCGGGGAGCTGTTTTTT; CDR3 protein: CASSQVSGNTGELFF
V gene: TRBV28; CDR3 length: 15; J gene: TRBJ1-2; D gene: NA; clone size: NA; CDR3 DNA: TGTGCCAGCAGTCCCGGGGGGACGGGGAACTATGGCTACACCTTC; CDR3 protein: CASSPGGTGNYGYTF
V gene: TRBV5-1; CDR3 length: 14; J gene: TRBJ2-5; D gene: TRBD2; clone size: NA; CDR3 DNA: TGCGCCAGCAGCCCGGGAGGGGGCCAAGAGACCCAGTACTTC; CDR3 protein: CASSPGGGQETQYF
V gene: TRBV11-2; CDR3 length: 13; J gene: TRBJ1-5; D gene: NA; clone size: NA; CDR3 DNA: TGTGCCAGCAGCTGGACCCGCGATCAGCCCCAGCATTTT; CDR3 protein: CASSWTRDQPQHF
V gene: TRBV28; CDR3 length: 14; J gene: TRBJ2-6; D gene: NA; clone size: NA; CDR3 DNA: TGTGCCAGCAATTTGAACTCTGGGGCCAACGTCCTGACTTTC; CDR3 protein: CASNLNSGANVLTF
V gene: TRBV28; CDR3 length: 18; J gene: TRBJ2-2; D gene: NA; clone size: once; CDR3 DNA: TGTGCCAGCAGGTCGAGTCCAACAGGGTTGGGGAACACCGGGGAGCTGTTTTTT; CDR3 protein: CASRSSPTGLGNTGELFF
V gene: TRBV6-6; CDR3 length: 16; J gene: TRBJ2-1; D gene: TRBD2; clone size: many; CDR3 DNA: TGTGCCAGCAGTTACCGAGCGGGGCCTATCTACAATGAGCAGTTCTTC; CDR3 protein: CASSYRAGPIYNEQFF
V gene: TRBV5-4; CDR3 length: 15; J gene: TRBJ1-2; D gene: NA; clone size: NA; CDR3 DNA: TGTGCCAGCAGCCCCAGTGACAGGAATCGCTATGGCTACACCTTC; CDR3 protein: CASSPSDRNRYGYTF
V gene: TRBV4-1; CDR3 length: 16; J gene: TRBJ1-3; D gene: NA; clone size: NA; CDR3 DNA: TGCGCCAGCAGCCAAGCTGTGAGTACCTCTGGAAACACCATATATTTT; CDR3 protein: CASSQAVSTSGNTIYF